Included here is one T cell receptor (beta chain) sequence, with context. Antigen specificity is unknown. The sample is drawn from a study of T-cell memory formation after mild COVID-19. Study-wide results and limits: The authors left the SARS-CoV-2 specificity of second-wave clones peaking on day 37 unconfirmed. Contracting clones from day 15 to 85 had balanced CD4/CD8; later expanders favoured CD4+.

Amplification by 5'RACE using constant-segment primers produced TCR alpha and TCR beta cDNA libraries that carried sample barcodes and UMIs. TCRdb used MiXCR to reprocess the 5' RACE reads, holding one entry per CDR3 protein. The repertoire consists of 200,000 or so distinct CDR3 sequences, with about 9.2% occurring once and the leading ten covering 3.5% to 4%. Losses at the gene ends were 6 bases for V and 6 bases for J; bases not matched to a gene: 12. This CDR3 has 14 amino acids. Germline V gene data show CDR1 as DFQATT and CDR2 as SNEGSKA (reference sequence). Source material: PBMCs or a T cell subset sorted from them (not recorded which). The rearrangement joins TRBV20-1 to TRBJ2-3; 7 bases are shared with TRBD2. The clonotype comes from a man between 18 and 35 years old who had mild COVID-19 (a few samples of this study predate the infection). Cell type and time point are not known. The chain's CDR3 is CSAPAGSPADTQYF. The CDR3 DNA reads as TGCAGTGCACCAGCGGGGTCGCCTGCGGATACGCAGTATTTT.